This T cell receptor beta chain originates from a study of blood T cell repertoires in COVID-19. Study-level background: The United States, Italy and Spain were the sources of the acute and convalescent COVID-19 samples. PBMCs, B-cell-depleted T cells, or T cells were the source of the cDNA or gDNA that made up the material.

Authors' processing steps: Reference gene primer amplification in the assay estimated nucleated cell counts. TCRdb's table, derived via immunoSEQ multiplex PCR, lists solely in-frame clones and lacks some. V, J and clone size are those of that table, while D and trimming were read from the DNA. This repertoire shows 250,000 to 300,000 clones, roughly 88% found once; its top ten account for around 2.9%. The CDR3 runs 15 residues. The germline gives CDR1 SGHRS, CDR2 YFSETQ. The V gene lost 0 bases and the J gene lost 4 bases, with 13 bases spanning the gap. The sequenced sample was peripheral blood. The genes are TRBV5-1 and TRBJ1-1; D might be TRBD1 (6 bases). The receptor's source is a woman younger than 45 with active or convalescent COVID-19. The CDR3 spells CASSLEFTGSTEAFF. Written as DNA, the CDR3 is TGCGCCAGCAGCTTGGAGTTTACAGGGAGCACTGAAGCTTTCTTT.